Listed here are 30 T cell receptor beta chains from one sample, sequenced in a study of cytomegalovirus exposure and HLA in healthy donors. Generated by immunoSEQ multiplex PCR, the TCRdb table keeps only in-frame clones and is missing some. The top ten hold around 2.1% of the sample, which has fewer than 100,000 clones, around 90% seen once. Sequencing was performed on PBMCs. These receptors all stem from a man aged 25-45 years in good health and CMV-seronegative.

CDR3 in amino acids: CASSLRALTSQTQYF. The CDR3 nucleotides are TGTGCCAGCAGCTTGCGGGCGTTAACTAGCCAGACCCAGTACTTC. V gene TRBV7-6 combines with J gene TRBJ2-5, with a weak D call TRBD2 (6 bases). Germline CDR1 SGHVS, CDR2 FNYEAQ. The V end lost 3 bases, the J end lost 6 bases, and 17 bases lay between the germline ends. The CDR3 contains 15 residues.

This chain connects TRBV7-6 to TRBJ1-1, with TRBD1 identical over 10 bases. CDR1 and CDR2 from the germline V gene are SGHVS and FNYEAQ. CDR3 length equals 14 residues. The V segment lost 5 bases and the J segment 3 bases; nucleotides outside the gene matches: 3. CDR3 coding DNA: TGTGCCAGCAGCCCTGACAGGGGGCACACTGAAGCTTTCTTT. This sequence encodes CASSPDRGHTEAFF.

The chain has TRBV19 and TRBJ2-4; possible D gene TRBD1, 6 bases. Between the trimmed V and J ends, which lost 4 bases and 3 bases, there was a span of 7 bases. The CDR3 is 13 residues long. The V gene's germline CDR1 is LNHDA and CDR2 SQIVND (reference sequence). In DNA, the CDR3 is TGTGCCAGTAGTACAGGGGTCAAAAACATTCAGTACTTC. It specifies CASSTGVKNIQYF.

This clone was recorded only once. The V call is TRBV28, the J call TRBJ2-1; a weak D match, TRBD2 (5 bases). The V gene lost 4 bases and the J gene lost 2 bases, with 12 bases spanning the gap. CDR1 and CDR2 from the germline V gene are MDHEN and SYDVKM. There are 15 residues in the CDR3. In DNA form, the CDR3 reads TGTGCCAGCAGTTCGAGGGCCGCCACCTACAATGAGCAGTTCTTC. It encodes CASSSRAATYNEQFF.

The chain couples TRBV27 to TRBJ1-1, with D perhaps TRBD1 (5 bases). This CDR3 is 15 amino acids long. V lost 5 bases to trimming and J lost 1 base, with 14 bases between them. The germline CDR1 and CDR2 sequences are MNHEY and SMNVEV (reference sequence). The CDR3 region has the DNA TGTGCCAGCAGTAAACCGGGACTGAAGAACACTGAAGCTTTCTTT. Protein: CASSKPGLKNTEAFF.

This sequence joins TRBV29-1 and TRBJ1-4; 9 positions agree with TRBD1. CDR1 is SQVTM and CDR2 is ANQGSEA in the germline V gene. This CDR3 contains 12 residues. V lost 7 bases, J lost 5 bases, and 2 bases stayed unmatched. CDR3 DNA: TGCAGCGGCGGGACAGGGAATGAAAAACTGTTTTTT. Residues: CSGGTGNEKLFF.

This clone was counted between two and nine times. The V gene is TRBV18, the J gene TRBJ1-1; D is unresolved. Germline loops: CDR1 KGHSH, CDR2 LQKENI. The ends were cut back, 6 bases at V and 7 bases at J, with 21 bases in the middle. This CDR3 has 15 residues. The CDR3 loop is CASSQTPGSPSEAFF. CDR3 nucleotide sequence: TGTGCCAGCTCCCAGACCCCGGGTTCTCCTAGTGAAGCTTTCTTT.

This clone was observed a handful of times. V and J are TRBV5-1 and TRBJ2-7; 12 nucleotides agree with TRBD2. Germline values: CDR1 SGHRS, CDR2 YFSETQ. V was clipped by 0 bases and J by 2 bases; unmatched bases: 0. The CDR3 length is 15 residues. CDR3 in amino acids: CASSLGLAGAYEQYF. The CDR3 bases are TGCGCCAGCAGCTTGGGACTAGCGGGAGCCTACGAGCAGTACTTC.

V and J are TRBV5-1 and TRBJ2-1, with 11 bases fitting TRBD2. The V gene end was trimmed by 2 bases and the J gene end by 6 bases; junction bases not matched to a gene: 7. The V gene's germline CDR1 is SGHRS and CDR2 YFSETQ. This CDR3 comprises 16 residues. The CDR3 DNA follows: TGCGCCAGCAGCTTAACTACTAGCGGGGGCGGCAATGAGCAGTTCTTC. Its protein product is CASSLTTSGGGNEQFF.

This clone was counted a single time. This chain connects TRBV19 to TRBJ1-4; D gene ambiguous. V lost 5 bases, J lost 8 bases, and 18 bases lay in between. This CDR3 is 15 amino acids long. The germline V gene encodes CDR1 LNHDA and CDR2 SQIVND (reference sequence). The CDR3 DNA reads TGTGCCAGTAGTCCCTTTGCGGGAATAAGCGAAAAACTGTTTTTT. Translation: CASSPFAGISEKLFF.

The chain uses TRBV5-1 and TRBJ2-1, with TRBD2 as a possible D gene (6 bases). Germline lookup yields CDR1 SGHRS and CDR2 YFSETQ. The ends were cut back, 6 bases at V and 2 bases at J, with 18 bases in the middle. CDR3 length equals 16 residues. The CDR3 spells CASTPGDGGTYNEQFF. CDR3 coding DNA: TGCGCCAGCACCCCGGGGGATGGGGGTACCTACAATGAGCAGTTCTTC. The full variable domain, rest sourced from reference TRBV5-1 and TRBJ2-1, is KAGVTQTPRYLIKTRGQQVTLSCSPISGHRSVSWYQQTPGQGLQFLFEYFSETQRNKGNFPGRFSGRQFSNSRSEMNVSTLELGDSALYLCASTPGDGGTYNEQFFGPGTRLTVL.

The rearrangement joins TRBV27 to TRBJ2-1; 13 bases fit TRBD2. Losses at the gene ends were 3 bases for V and 9 bases for J; bases not matched to a gene: 11. The V gene's germline CDR1 is MNHEY and CDR2 SMNVEV (reference sequence). This CDR3 region has 17 residues. Here the CDR3 DNA reads TGTGCCAGCAGTTTCCCCGGGACTAGCGGGGTACCTGGTGAGCAGTTCTTC. Amino acid sequence: CASSFPGTSGVPGEQFF.

The chain has TRBV6-6 and TRBJ1-6; the match to TRBD1 covers 8 bases. The J segment lost 10 bases and the V segment lost 4 bases, leaving 12 bases of the junction unmatched. The germline CDR1 and CDR2 sequences are MNHNY and SVGAGI (reference sequence). This CDR3 is 16 amino acids long. The CDR3 sequence: CASSSIDRGSRSPLHF. CDR3 coding DNA: TGTGCCAGCAGTTCGATTGACAGGGGAAGTAGGTCACCCCTCCACTTT.

This CDR3 is CASSFDSGTYEQYF. CDR3 DNA: TGTGCCAGCAGCTTCGATAGCGGCACCTACGAGCAGTACTTC. The rearrangement uses TRBV5-4 and TRBJ2-7; the D gene is possibly TRBD2 (6 bases). CDR3 size: 14 residues. V gave up 2 bases and J gave up 2 bases, with 11 bases separating them. Germline-derived CDR1 and CDR2 are SGHNT and YYREEE (reference sequence).

The chain joins TRBV20-1 to TRBJ1-2; D is unclear. Trimming shortened V by 1 base and J by 8 bases, and 8 bases separated the two germline ends. The CDR3 consists of 11 residues. The germline V gene has CDR1 DFQATT and CDR2 SNEGSKA (reference sequence). CDR3 sequence: CSARAFVGYTF. Written as DNA, the CDR3 is TGCAGTGCTAGAGCCTTCGTAGGCTACACCTTC.

This rearrangement joins TRBV7-2 to TRBJ2-5; possible D gene TRBD2, 6 bases. Germline assignment: CDR1 SGHTA and CDR2 FQGNSA. The CDR3 runs to 16 residues. Trimming removed 5 bases at V and 2 bases at J, with 18 bases between. CDR3 coding DNA: TGTGCCAGCAGCCTAAGGGAGGCCCCGTTACAAGAGACCCAGTACTTC. Translated: CASSLREAPLQETQYF.

The chain is built from TRBV5-1 and TRBJ2-1, with 16 bases aligning to TRBD2. The junction had 14 bases not matched to a gene; V was cut back by 1 base and J by 13 bases. Germline V gene sequence: CDR1 SGHRS, CDR2 YFSETQ. The CDR3 extends over 18 amino acids. The CDR3 region has the DNA TGCGCCAGCAGCTTGAACCTCCCCGGGACTAGCGGGAGGGGGCATCAGTTCTTC. Translated: CASSLNLPGTSGRGHQFF.

The CDR3 bases are TGTGCCACCAGCAGAGATGGACAGGGAACAAACATTCAGTACTTC. Translated: CATSRDGQGTNIQYF. The chain carries TRBV15 and TRBJ2-4; 8 nucleotides match TRBD1. Looked up from germline, CDR1 is LNHNV and CDR2 is YYDKDF (reference sequence). V was pared by 0 bases and J by 6 bases, with 4 bases of the junction left unmatched. The CDR3 extends over 15 amino acids.

This chain joins TRBV29-1 and TRBJ2-1; tentative D call: TRBD1 (6 bases). CDR3 length equals 14 residues. Deletions cut 5 bases from V and 3 bases from J, with 14 bases between. CDR1 SQVTM and CDR2 ANQGSEA come from the germline V gene. CDR3 in amino acids: CSVKPQGLYNEQFF. The CDR3 DNA reads TGCAGCGTTAAACCACAGGGCCTCTACAATGAGCAGTTCTTC.

CDR3 sequence reads: CASSLRDRMNTEAFF. The DNA for the CDR3 is TGTGCCAGCAGCTTACGCGACAGGATGAACACTGAAGCTTTCTTT. The chain combines TRBV9 with TRBJ1-1; TRBD1 might be the D (6 bases). CDR1 and CDR2 (germline): SGDLS, YYNGEE. This CDR3 comprises 15 residues. The V end was cut by 4 bases, the J end by 0 bases, with 13 bases between.

The chain uses TRBV6-5 and TRBJ1-2, with TRBD1 matching 7 bases. Germline CDR1 is MNHEY and CDR2 is SVGAGI. This CDR3 contains 14 residues. The junction had 7 bases not matched to a gene; V was cut back by 5 bases and J by 4 bases. The CDR3 DNA reads as TGTGCCAGCAGTAAAGAACAGGGGCGCTATGGCTACACCTTC. Translating gives CASSKEQGRYGYTF.

The chain is built from TRBV28 and TRBJ2-3; possibly TRBD2 for D (6 bases). The CDR3 contains 14 residues. V lost 7 bases and J 6 bases, leaving 17 bases between the germline ends. The germline V gene encodes CDR1 MDHEN and CDR2 SYDVKM. The CDR3 is CASTSPEGRDTQYF. CDR3 nucleotides: TGTGCCAGCACATCCCCCGAAGGGAGGGATACGCAGTATTTT.

J is TRBJ2-7 and V is TRBV2, with D unresolved. V lost 2 bases and J 4 bases, leaving 9 bases between the germline ends. There are 13 residues in the CDR3. Per germline, CDR1 SNHLY and CDR2 FYNNEI. The CDR3 reads CASSELQIYEQYF. Here the CDR3 DNA reads TGTGCCAGCAGTGAATTGCAGATTTACGAGCAGTACTTC.

This chain links TRBV27 with TRBJ2-1, with TRBD2 identical over 15 bases. Germline V gene lookup returns CDR1 MNHEY and CDR2 SMNVEV (reference sequence). The CDR3 is made up of 17 amino acids. The trim removed 8 bases at V and 9 bases at J, leaving 14 bases unmatched. The CDR3 region is CASQEPGLAGGWGEQFF. The CDR3 DNA follows: TGTGCCAGCCAAGAACCGGGACTAGCGGGAGGTTGGGGTGAGCAGTTCTTC.

This chain connects TRBV9 to TRBJ2-7; the match to TRBD1 covers 12 bases. Germline V gene sequence: CDR1 SGDLS, CDR2 YYNGEE. V lost 0 bases to trimming and J lost 5 bases; unmatched junction nucleotides: 3. CDR3 length: 15 residues. The CDR3 nucleotides are TGTGCCAGCAGCGTAGCCGGGACAGGGGGCGACGAGCAGTACTTC. This translates into CASSVAGTGGDEQYF.

The chain couples TRBV29-1 to TRBJ1-1, with D unresolved. Trimming stripped 3 bases from V and 1 base from J, with 9 bases between. CDR3 size: 13 residues. Germline CDR1 and CDR2: SQVTM and ANQGSEA. Here the CDR3 DNA reads TGCAGCGTTGACCCGTCGGGGAACACTGAAGCTTTCTTT. Protein product: CSVDPSGNTEAFF.

This sequence joins TRBV5-1 and TRBJ1-1; no clear D. Germline CDR1 and CDR2: SGHRS and YFSETQ. V was clipped by 3 bases and J by 0 bases, with 6 bases between them. The CDR3 totals 13 residues. CDR3 sequence reads: CASSYEVNTEAFF. The CDR3 DNA sequence: TGCGCCAGCAGCTATGAGGTGAACACTGAAGCTTTCTTT.

The chain uses TRBV9 and TRBJ1-2; TRBD1 might be the D (5 bases). Trimming took off 0 bases at V and 4 bases at J, with 13 bases between the two ends. The length of the CDR3 is 15 residues. Germline-derived CDR1 and CDR2 are SGDLS and YYNGEE. The CDR3 spells CASSVGFARAYGYTF. The CDR3 region has the DNA TGTGCCAGCAGCGTAGGATTCGCCAGGGCCTATGGCTACACCTTC.

J is TRBJ2-1 and V is TRBV6-5, with TRBD1 identical over 10 bases. Trimming at V came to 0 bases and at J to 8 bases, leaving 7 bases not matched to a gene. Germline values: CDR1 MNHEY, CDR2 SVGAGI. The CDR3 covers 16 residues. Here the CDR3 reads CASSYSVRGTGDEQFF. The CDR3 coding sequence is TGTGCCAGCAGTTACTCAGTGCGCGGGACAGGGGATGAGCAGTTCTTC.

This clone was detected a few times. The J gene is TRBJ2-5, the V gene TRBV7-2, with unresolved D. The CDR3 is 15 residues long. V shed 2 bases and J shed 3 bases, with 13 bases lying between them. The germline V gene encodes CDR1 SGHTA and CDR2 FQGNSA. CDR3: CASSLWSRSEETQYF. As DNA, the CDR3 is TGTGCCAGCAGCTTATGGTCCAGGTCTGAAGAGACCCAGTACTTC.